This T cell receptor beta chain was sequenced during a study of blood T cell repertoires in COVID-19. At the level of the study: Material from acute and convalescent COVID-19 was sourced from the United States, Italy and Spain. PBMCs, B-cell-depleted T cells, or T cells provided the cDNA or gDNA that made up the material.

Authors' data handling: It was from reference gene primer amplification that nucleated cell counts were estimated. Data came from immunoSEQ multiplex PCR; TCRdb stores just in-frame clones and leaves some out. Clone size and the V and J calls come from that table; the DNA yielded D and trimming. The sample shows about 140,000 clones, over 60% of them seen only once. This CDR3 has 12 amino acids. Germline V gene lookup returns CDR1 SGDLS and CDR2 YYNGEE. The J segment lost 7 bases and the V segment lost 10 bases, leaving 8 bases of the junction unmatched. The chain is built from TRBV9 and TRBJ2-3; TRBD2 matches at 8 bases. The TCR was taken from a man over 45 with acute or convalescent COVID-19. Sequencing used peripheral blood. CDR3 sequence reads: CASTGGGYTQYF. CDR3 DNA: TGTGCCTCTACCGGCGGGGGGTATACGCAGTATTTT.